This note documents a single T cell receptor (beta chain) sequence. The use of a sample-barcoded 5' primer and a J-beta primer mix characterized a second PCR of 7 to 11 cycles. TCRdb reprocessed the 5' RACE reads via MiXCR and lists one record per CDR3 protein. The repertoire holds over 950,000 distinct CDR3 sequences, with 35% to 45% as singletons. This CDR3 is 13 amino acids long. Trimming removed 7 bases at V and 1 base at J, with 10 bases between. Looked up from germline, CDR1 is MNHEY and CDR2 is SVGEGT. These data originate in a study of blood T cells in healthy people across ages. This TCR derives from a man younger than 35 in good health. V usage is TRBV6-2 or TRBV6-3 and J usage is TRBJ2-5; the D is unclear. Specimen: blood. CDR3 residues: CASTMGPQETQYF. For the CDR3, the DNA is TGTGCCAGCACCATGGGCCCCCAAGAGACCCAGTACTTC.